Below are 9 T cell receptor beta chains sequenced from a single sample in a study of human T cells and chemical hapten exposure. The sample's time point: patch test 3, about 24 weeks after DPC sensitization. Indicated treatment: therapeutic diphenylcyclopropenone sensitization with weekly scalp DPC. TCRdb re-analysed the RACE reads in MiXCR, keeping a single row per CDR3 protein. Among around 110,000 distinct CDR3 sequences, about 11% were seen once, and the ten largest hold over 2%. Sample: whole blood, taken in connection with sensitization to the hapten diphenylcyclopropenone (DPC). These receptors all stem from a woman aged 45-65 years with alopecia areata. Some clones in this sample may be carry-over from other donors' samples.

This clonotype has at least ten counts. For the CDR3, the DNA is TGTGCCACCAGCAGAGTTCCAGGGGGCTATGGCTACACCTTC. Translating gives CATSRVPGGYGYTF. V and J are TRBV15 and TRBJ1-2; TRBD1 matches 7 bases. The CDR3 totals 14 residues. Germline assignment: CDR1 LNHNV and CDR2 YYDKDF (reference sequence). V was clipped by 1 base and J by 4 bases; unmatched bases: 3.

The rearrangement joins TRBV6-2 or TRBV6-3 to TRBJ1-1, with D possibly being TRBD1 (5 bases). Between the trimmed V and J ends, which lost 8 bases and 4 bases, there was a span of 11 bases. Germline CDR1 is MNHEY and CDR2 is SVGEGT. The CDR3 runs 12 residues. The CDR3, as DNA: TGTGCCAGCGGGGGACTAGGCACTGAAGCTTTCTTT. Translated: CASGGLGTEAFF.

The chain is built from TRBV12-3 or TRBV12-4 and TRBJ1-1, with D possibly being TRBD1 (6 bases). Trimming shortened V by 6 bases and J by 6 bases, and 17 bases separated the two germline ends. The CDR3 extends over 14 amino acids. CDR3 coding DNA: TGTGCCAGCAGGACCGAGGGGGGTGCGCCTGAAGCTTTCTTT. Translated, it gives CASRTEGGAPEAFF.

This clonotype was found a few times. This rearrangement joins TRBV11-3 to TRBJ2-1; D is possibly TRBD1 (6 bases). There are 13 residues in the CDR3. Trimming shortened V by 5 bases and J by 8 bases, and 13 bases separated the two germline ends. The V gene's germline CDR1 is SGHNT and CDR2 YENEEA. CDR3 DNA: TGTGCCAGCAGCGCGCTACAGGGCTATGAGCAGTTCTTC. Translation: CASSALQGYEQFF.

The chain employs TRBV19 and TRBJ1-5; the D gene is possibly TRBD1 (6 bases). V was clipped by 3 bases and J by 0 bases, with 12 bases between them. Per the germline V gene, CDR1 is LNHDA and CDR2 is SQIVND (reference sequence). The CDR3 has 16 amino acids. CDR3 sequence: CASSIQNRASNQPQHF. The CDR3 DNA is TGTGCCAGTAGTATTCAGAACAGGGCTAGCAATCAGCCCCAGCATTTT. Using reference TRBV19 and TRBJ1-5 for the parts outside the CDR3, the full variable domain is DGGITQSPKYLFRKEGQNVTLSCEQNLNHDAMYWYRQDPGQGLRLIYYSQIVNDFQKGDIAEGYSVSREKKESFPLTVTSAQKNPTAFYLCASSIQNRASNQPQHFGDGTRLSIL.

This clonotype appeared a few times. This sequence joins TRBV27 and TRBJ2-1; D possibly matches TRBD1 or TRBD2 (6 bases each). This CDR3 contains 16 residues. The ends were cut back, 1 base at V and 2 bases at J, with 12 bases in the middle. Germline CDR1 MNHEY, CDR2 SMNVEV (reference sequence). The CDR3 sequence is CASSLFTGAPYNEQFF. The CDR3 DNA reads as TGTGCCAGCAGTTTATTTACGGGGGCTCCCTACAATGAGCAGTTCTTC.

The gene calls are TRBV7-8 and TRBJ2-3; TRBD2 matches 11 bases. The CDR3 has 16 amino acids. Trimming cost V 5 bases and J 7 bases; bases outside gene matches: 11. Germline V gene data show CDR1 as SGHVS and CDR2 as FQNEAQ. The CDR3 DNA reads TGTGCCAGCAGCCGGGCTCTAGCGGGGGGCCGATATACGCAGTATTTT. Translation: CASSRALAGGRYTQYF.

This clonotype was found a few times. V gene TRBV7-9 combines with J gene TRBJ1-4; tentatively, D is TRBD1 (6 bases). Germline V CDR1 and CDR2: SEHNR, FQNEAQ (reference sequence). The CDR3 has 14 amino acids. The V end lost 5 bases, the J end lost 5 bases, and 12 bases lay between the germline ends. The CDR3: CASSPGQSNEKLFF. In DNA form, the CDR3 reads TGTGCCAGCAGCCCAGGACAGAGCAATGAAAAACTGTTTTTT.

This clonotype was recorded a few times. The chain is built from TRBV3-1 and TRBJ2-5; D possibly corresponds to TRBD2 (6 bases). The CDR3 runs 15 residues. Deletions cut 3 bases from V and 8 bases from J, with 19 bases between. Germline CDR1 is LGHDT and CDR2 is YNNKEL (reference sequence). The CDR3 spells CASSHAKTSTTTQYF. In nucleotides, the CDR3 is TGTGCCAGCAGCCATGCAAAGACTAGTACAACTACCCAGTACTTC.